The 17 T cell receptor beta chains reported below all come from one sample, sequenced in a study of T-cell memory formation after mild COVID-19. Each CDR3 protein gets one entry after TCRdb re-called the 5' RACE reads with MiXCR. Among 300,000 to 400,000 distinct CDR3 sequences, around 15% were seen once, and the ten largest hold about a fifth. Sequencing was carried out using PBMCs or a T cell subset sorted from them (not recorded which). The receptor set was obtained from a man aged 18 to 29 who had mild COVID-19 (a few samples of this study predate the infection). Cell type and time point are not known.

This clonotype was counted only a few times. The chain joins TRBV9 to TRBJ1-2, with unresolved D. V was cut by 3 bases and J by 8 bases, with 11 bases left in between. The length of the CDR3 is 12 residues. The germline V gene has CDR1 SGDLS and CDR2 YYNGEE. The CDR3 reads CASSGNSQGYTF. The CDR3 nucleotides read TGTGCCAGCAGCGGAAATTCACAGGGCTACACCTTC.

Only a few counts were recorded for this clonotype. The chain links TRBV18 to TRBJ1-1, with no clear D. The V end lost 6 bases, the J end lost 4 bases, and 24 bases lay between the germline ends. The germline V gene has CDR1 KGHSH and CDR2 LQKENI. This CDR3 contains 17 residues. The CDR3 nucleotides are TGTGCCAGCTCCCTTAGCAGTTACAGCTCCTATGGCACTGAAGCTTTCTTT. Translation gives CASSLSSYSSYGTEAFF.

The rearrangement uses TRBV7-9 and TRBJ2-6, with 10 bases lining up with TRBD1. Germline values: CDR1 SEHNR, CDR2 FQNEAQ (reference sequence). This CDR3 has 16 amino acids. Trimming took 10 bases from V and 4 from J; bases not matched to a gene: 10. The CDR3 loop reads CATPTGGSTGANVLTF. The CDR3 DNA reads as TGTGCCACCCCGACAGGGGGCTCTACCGGGGCCAACGTCCTGACTTTC.

This clonotype came up a few times. The V gene is TRBV6-1, the J gene TRBJ2-1, with 11 bases lining up with TRBD2. Germline V gene lookup returns CDR1 MNHNS and CDR2 SASEGT. With V trimmed by 1 base and J by 7 bases, 3 bases remained unmatched. The CDR3 consists of 15 residues. Written as DNA, the CDR3 is TGTGCCAGCAGTGAAGGACTAGCGGGAAGGAATGAGCAGTTCTTC. It encodes CASSEGLAGRNEQFF.

This clonotype turned up a few times. The gene calls are TRBV20-1 and TRBJ2-5, with 11 bases that match TRBD2. V was pared by 7 bases and J by 3 bases, with 4 bases of the junction left unmatched. The CDR3 length is 13 residues. The germline CDR1 and CDR2 sequences are DFQATT and SNEGSKA (reference sequence). This CDR3 is CSVTTSGEETQYF. CDR3 bases: TGCAGTGTTACGACTAGCGGGGAAGAGACCCAGTACTTC.

The chain has TRBV25-1 and TRBJ2-4, with TRBD1 matching over 7 bases. The ends lost 4 bases at V and 15 bases at J; junction bases unmatched: 6. CDR3 length: 11 residues. CDR1 is MGHDK, CDR2 SYGVNS, per germline. As DNA, the CDR3 is TGTGCCAGCAGTGCCAGACAGGGTCGGTACTTC. It is translated as CASSARQGRYF. Full variable domain (rest looked up from reference TRBV25-1 and TRBJ2-4): EADIYQTPRYLVIGTGKKITLECSQTMGHDKMYWYQQDPGMELHLIHYSYGVNSTEKGDLSSESTVSRIRTEHFPLTLESARPSHTSQYLCASSARQGRYFGAGTRLSVL.

A few counts support this clonotype. The genes are TRBV6-5 and TRBJ2-5, with 10 bases aligning to TRBD2. V lost 4 bases to trimming and J lost 2 bases; unmatched junction nucleotides: 13. Germline-derived CDR1 and CDR2 are MNHEY and SVGAGI. CDR3 size: 18 residues. The CDR3 DNA sequence: TGTGCCAGCAGTTCGTCACTAGCGGGGAGCCTGGGACAAGAGACCCAGTACTTC. It translates to CASSSSLAGSLGQETQYF.

This clonotype appeared many times. The V call is TRBV7-2, the J call TRBJ2-5; weak D call: TRBD1 (6 bases). V was cut by 6 bases and J by 2 bases, with 13 bases left in between. This CDR3 has 14 residues. Germline CDR1 is SGHTA and CDR2 is FQGNSA. CDR3 DNA: TGTGCCAGCAGAGCCGACAGGTCTCAAGAGACCCAGTACTTC. This translates into CASRADRSQETQYF.

This clonotype was observed a few times. The chain is built from TRBV7-9 and TRBJ1-6; possibly TRBD1 for D (6 bases). This CDR3 is 15 amino acids long. Germline V gives CDR1 SEHNR, CDR2 FQNEAQ (reference sequence). The V end lost 2 bases, the J end lost 7 bases, and 12 bases lay between the germline ends. This CDR3 reads CASSLRGTENSPLHF. DNA for the CDR3: TGTGCCAGCAGCTTAAGGGGGACGGAAAATTCACCCCTCCACTTT.

This clonotype was found a few times. The genes are TRBV7-3 and TRBJ2-3, with D hard to call. V lost 4 bases and J lost 2, with 7 bases in between. The CDR3 covers 13 residues. Germline-derived CDR1 and CDR2 are SGHTA and FQGTGA. This chain's CDR3 is CASSSPYTDTQYF. The DNA for the CDR3 is TGTGCCAGCAGCTCGCCGTACACAGATACGCAGTATTTT.

Only a few counts were recorded for this clonotype. The CDR3 sequence: CASSLSWGVTNTEAFF. CDR3 nucleotides: TGTGCCAGCAGTTTATCGTGGGGGGTTACGAACACTGAAGCTTTCTTT. This chain joins TRBV27 and TRBJ1-1; D possibly corresponds to TRBD1 (5 bases). Trimming removed 0 bases at V and 1 base at J, with 12 bases between. The CDR3 sequence is 16 residues long. CDR1 and CDR2 (germline): MNHEY, SMNVEV (reference sequence).

The gene calls are TRBV12-3 or TRBV12-4 and TRBJ2-7; either TRBD1 or TRBD2 may fit D (6 bases each). V shed 6 bases and J shed 4 bases, with 13 bases lying between them. The CDR3 contains 13 residues. The CDR3 here is CASRGAGRYEQYF. The DNA for the CDR3 is TGTGCCAGCAGGGGGGCAGGGAGGTACGAGCAGTACTTC.

This clonotype was detected only a few times. The chain has TRBV20-1 and TRBJ2-1; no clear D. V was shortened by 1 base and J by 9 bases, with 13 bases between the two germline ends. The CDR3 is 13 residues long. The germline gives CDR1 DFQATT, CDR2 SNEGSKA (reference sequence). This CDR3 reads CSARGFSFREQFF. The CDR3 DNA reads TGCAGTGCTAGAGGGTTCTCGTTCCGTGAGCAGTTCTTC.

The rearrangement links TRBV12-3 or TRBV12-4 to TRBJ1-1; D possibly corresponds to TRBD1 (6 bases). This CDR3 has 14 amino acids. Trimming took 5 bases from V and 12 from J, leaving 22 bases between them. CDR3 nucleotides: TGTGCCAGCAGTCACAGGGAGGCGGCGGTCTTGACTTTCTTT. The encoded protein is CASSHREAAVLTFF.

The V call is TRBV2, the J call TRBJ1-6; D call uncertain. The CDR3 is made up of 13 amino acids. From germline, CDR1 is SNHLY and CDR2 FYNNEI. The germline V and J ends were trimmed by 8 bases and 7 bases, with 12 bases remaining between them. For the CDR3, the DNA is TGTGCCAGCGTAACCCGTCCGAATTCACCCCTCCACTTT. It encodes CASVTRPNSPLHF. The variable domain in full, with the rest retrieved from reference TRBV2 and TRBJ1-6, is EPEVTQTPSHQVTQMGQEVILRCVPISNHLYFYWYRQILGQKVEFLVSFYNNEISEKSEIFDDQFSVERPDGSNFTLKIRSTKLEDSAMYFCASVTRPNSPLHFGNGTRLTVT.

This clonotype occurred many times. The chain combines TRBV25-1 with TRBJ2-1; TRBD1 agrees at 7 bases. Germline values: CDR1 MGHDK, CDR2 SYGVNS. CDR3 length: 14 amino acids. V gave up 6 bases and J gave up 9 bases; unmatched junction bases: 11. This CDR3 is CASRKKGTVTEQFF. CDR3 nucleotide sequence: TGTGCCAGCAGAAAAAAGGGGACAGTCACTGAGCAGTTCTTC.

The table lists this clonotype with a few counts. CDR3 coding DNA: TGCGCCAGCAGCTTGACCTCCCGGGCCGTGAACACTGAAGCTTTCTTT. Translated: CASSLTSRAVNTEAFF. This chain links TRBV5-1 with TRBJ1-1; D ambiguous. The germline gives CDR1 SGHRS, CDR2 YFSETQ. The CDR3 runs 16 residues. The V end was cut by 1 base, the J end by 0 bases, with 13 bases between.